This paragraph covers one T cell receptor beta chain sequence. These data come from a study of blood T cell repertoires in COVID-19. The table came from immunoSEQ multiplex PCR; TCRdb's copy has only in-frame clones and leaves some out. The data contain hundreds of thousands of clones, around 91% of them singletons. Enrollees, about 18 to 95 years old, lived in 24 US areas. Cohort placement rested on clinical history that participants reported themselves. Trimming removed 3 bases from V and 2 bases from J; junction bases left unmatched: 15. Germline CDR1 is SGHRS and CDR2 is YFSETQ. The CDR3 runs 18 residues.

The sequence derives from a man between 18 and 35 years old who had recovered from COVID-19. This sequence joins TRBV5-1 and TRBJ2-7; 9 bases agree with TRBD2. The sample comprised PBMCs or T cells enriched from blood (not recorded which). The CDR3 DNA reads TGCGCCAGCAGCTCGCGGGACACGAGGACTAGCGACGCCTACGAGCAGTACTTC. Encoded protein: CASSSRDTRTSDAYEQYF.